This T cell receptor (beta chain) was sequenced for a study of T cell repertoires in cytomegalovirus infection. TCRdb reprocessed the reads with MiXCR, giving one entry per CDR3 protein. The sample carries hundreds of thousands of distinct CDR3 sequences, approximately 42% recorded once. This CDR3 is built from 16 residues. V lost 5 bases to trimming and J lost 2 bases, with 16 bases between them. Germline CDR1 and CDR2: SGHTA and FQGNSA. This clonotype was detected only a few times. Its antigen remains unknown. Sequencing used cultured PBMCs, obtained from culture after CMV antigen stimulation. This sequence was found in a human donor in good health (CMV status not recorded). Some clones in this sample may be carry-over from other donors' samples. The chain recombines TRBV7-2 with TRBJ1-3; D unclear. CDR3 sequence reads: CASSARPVTAGNTIYF. CDR3 sequence (DNA): TGTGCCAGCAGCGCCAGACCGGTAACGGCTGGAAACACCATATATTTT.